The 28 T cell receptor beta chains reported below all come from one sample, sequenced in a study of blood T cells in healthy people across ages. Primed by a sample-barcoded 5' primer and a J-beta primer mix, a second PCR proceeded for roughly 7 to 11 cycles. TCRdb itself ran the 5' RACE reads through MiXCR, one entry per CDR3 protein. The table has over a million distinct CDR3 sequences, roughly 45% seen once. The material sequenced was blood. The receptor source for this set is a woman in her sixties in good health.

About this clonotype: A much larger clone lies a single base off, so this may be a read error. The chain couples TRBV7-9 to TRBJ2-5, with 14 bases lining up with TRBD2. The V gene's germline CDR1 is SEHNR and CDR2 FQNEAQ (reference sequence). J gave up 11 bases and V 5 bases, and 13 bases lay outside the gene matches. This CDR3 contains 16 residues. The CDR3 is CASSRTSGRLYNEQYF. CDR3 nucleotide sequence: TGTGCCAGCAGCCGGACTAGCGGGAGGTTATACAATGAGCAGTACTTC.

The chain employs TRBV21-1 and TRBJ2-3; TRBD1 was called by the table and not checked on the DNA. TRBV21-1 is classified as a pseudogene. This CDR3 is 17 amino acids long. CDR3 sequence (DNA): TGTGCCAGCAGCAAAGGCCTTAGGGGGACTAGCACAGATACGCAGTATTTT. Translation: CASSKGLRGTSTDTQYF.

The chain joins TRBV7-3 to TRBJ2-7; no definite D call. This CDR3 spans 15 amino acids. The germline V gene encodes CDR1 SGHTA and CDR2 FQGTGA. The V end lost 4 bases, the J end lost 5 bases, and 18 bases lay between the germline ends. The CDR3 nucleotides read TGTGCCAGCAGCTCCATAGGCCTATCGGGTAACGAGCAGTACTTC. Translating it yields CASSSIGLSGNEQYF. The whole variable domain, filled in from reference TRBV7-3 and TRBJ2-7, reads GAGVSQTPSNKVTEKGKYVELRCDPISGHTALYWYRQSLGQGPEFLIYFQGTGAADDSGLPNDRFFAVRPEGSVSTLKIQRTERGDSAVYLCASSSIGLSGNEQYFGPGTRLTVT.

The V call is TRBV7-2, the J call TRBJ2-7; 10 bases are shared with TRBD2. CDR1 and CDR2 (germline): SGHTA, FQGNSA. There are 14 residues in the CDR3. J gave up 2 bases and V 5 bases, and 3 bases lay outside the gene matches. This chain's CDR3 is CASSALAGTYEQYF. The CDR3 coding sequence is TGTGCCAGCAGCGCACTAGCGGGAACCTACGAGCAGTACTTC.

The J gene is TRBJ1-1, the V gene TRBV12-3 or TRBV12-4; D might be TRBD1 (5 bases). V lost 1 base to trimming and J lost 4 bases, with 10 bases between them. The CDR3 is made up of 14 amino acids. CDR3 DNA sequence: TGTGCCAGCAGTTTAGGGGTAGGGACCACTGAAGCTTTCTTT. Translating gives CASSLGVGTTEAFF.

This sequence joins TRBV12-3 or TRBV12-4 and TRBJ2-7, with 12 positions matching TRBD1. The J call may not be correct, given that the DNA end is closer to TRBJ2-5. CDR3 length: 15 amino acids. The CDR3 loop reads CASSLLGQGAETQYF. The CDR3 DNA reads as TGTGCCAGCAGTTTACTGGGACAGGGGGCCGAGACCCAGTACTTC.

CDR3 residues: CSASTGRDDEQFF. The CDR3, as DNA: TGCAGTGCCTCAACCGGGAGGGATGATGAGCAGTTCTTC. The chain is built from TRBV20-1 and TRBJ2-1, with 8 bases lining up with TRBD2. The CDR3 sequence is 13 residues long. CDR1 and CDR2 from the germline V gene are DFQATT and SNEGSKA (reference sequence). With 6 bases clipped from V and 8 bases from J, the junction kept 9 bases outside the gene matches.

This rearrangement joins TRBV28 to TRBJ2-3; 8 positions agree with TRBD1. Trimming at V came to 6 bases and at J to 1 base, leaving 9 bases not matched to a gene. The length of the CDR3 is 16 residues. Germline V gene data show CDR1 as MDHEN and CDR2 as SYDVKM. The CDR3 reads CASSRRTGWGTDTQYF. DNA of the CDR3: TGTGCCAGCAGCCGTCGGACAGGGTGGGGCACAGATACGCAGTATTTT. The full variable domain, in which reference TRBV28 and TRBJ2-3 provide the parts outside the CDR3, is DVKVTQSSRYLVKRTGEKVFLECVQDMDHENMFWYRQDPGLGLRLIYFSYDVKMKEKGDIPEGYSVSREKKERFSLILESASTNQTSMYLCASSRRTGWGTDTQYFGPGTRLTVL.

DNA of the CDR3: TGTGCCAGCAGCTTAGGGGGACTAGCGGCACAGTACTTC. This translates into CASSLGGLAAQYF. The chain recombines TRBV7-9 with TRBJ2-5; 11 nucleotides align to TRBD2. Looked up from germline, CDR1 is SEHNR and CDR2 is FQNEAQ (reference sequence). The length of the CDR3 is 13 residues. Trimming removed 1 base from V and 11 bases from J; junction bases left unmatched: 3.

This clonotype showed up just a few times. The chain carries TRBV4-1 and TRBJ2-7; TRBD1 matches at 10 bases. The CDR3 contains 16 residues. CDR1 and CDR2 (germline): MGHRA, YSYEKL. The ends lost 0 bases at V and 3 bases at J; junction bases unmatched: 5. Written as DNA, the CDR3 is TGCGCCAGCAGCCAAGACGGGACAGGGGCCCGCTACGAGCAGTACTTC. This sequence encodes CASSQDGTGARYEQYF.

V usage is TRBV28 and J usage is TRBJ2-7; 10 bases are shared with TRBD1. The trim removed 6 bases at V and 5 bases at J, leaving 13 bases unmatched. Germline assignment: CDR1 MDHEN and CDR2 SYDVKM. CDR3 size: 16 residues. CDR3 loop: CASSLKPGQGYHEQYF. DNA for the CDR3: TGTGCCAGCAGCCTGAAACCGGGACAGGGGTACCACGAGCAGTACTTC.

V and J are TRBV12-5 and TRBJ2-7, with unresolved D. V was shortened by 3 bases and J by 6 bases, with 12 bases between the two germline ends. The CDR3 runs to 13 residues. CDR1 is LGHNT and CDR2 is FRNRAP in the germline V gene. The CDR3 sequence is CASGFAALLEQYF. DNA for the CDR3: TGTGCTAGTGGTTTTGCTGCTCTCCTCGAGCAGTACTTC.

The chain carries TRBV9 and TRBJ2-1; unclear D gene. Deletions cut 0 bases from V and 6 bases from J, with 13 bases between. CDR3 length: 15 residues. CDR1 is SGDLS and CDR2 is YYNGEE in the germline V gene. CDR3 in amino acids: CASSVGASTGNEQFF. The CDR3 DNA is TGTGCCAGCAGCGTAGGAGCCAGTACCGGCAATGAGCAGTTCTTC.

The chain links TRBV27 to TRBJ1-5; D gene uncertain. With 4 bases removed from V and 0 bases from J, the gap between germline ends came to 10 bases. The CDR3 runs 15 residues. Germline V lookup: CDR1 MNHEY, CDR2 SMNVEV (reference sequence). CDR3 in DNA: TGTGCCAGCAGTTCCGGACGGTTTAGCAATCAGCCCCAGCATTTT. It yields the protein CASSSGRFSNQPQHF.

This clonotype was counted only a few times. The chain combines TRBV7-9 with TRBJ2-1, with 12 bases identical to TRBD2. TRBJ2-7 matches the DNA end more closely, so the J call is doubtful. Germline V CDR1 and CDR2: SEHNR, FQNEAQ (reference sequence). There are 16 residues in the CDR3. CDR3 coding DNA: TGTGCCAGCAGCTTAGCTGGACTAGCGGGAAATAATGAGCAGTACTTC. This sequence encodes CASSLAGLAGNNEQYF.

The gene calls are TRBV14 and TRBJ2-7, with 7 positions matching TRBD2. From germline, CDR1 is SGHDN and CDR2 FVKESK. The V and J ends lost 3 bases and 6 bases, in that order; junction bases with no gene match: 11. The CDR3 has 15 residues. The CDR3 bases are TGTGCCAGCAGCCAGATGAGCGGGACCGGACGCGAGCAGTACTTC. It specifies CASSQMSGTGREQYF.

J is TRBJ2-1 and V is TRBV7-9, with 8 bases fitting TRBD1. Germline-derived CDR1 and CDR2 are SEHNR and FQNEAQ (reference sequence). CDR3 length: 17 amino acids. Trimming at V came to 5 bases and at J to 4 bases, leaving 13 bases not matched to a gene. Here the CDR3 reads CASSRPQGARVYNEQFF. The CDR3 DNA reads TGTGCCAGCAGCCGACCTCAGGGGGCGCGTGTATACAATGAGCAGTTCTTC.

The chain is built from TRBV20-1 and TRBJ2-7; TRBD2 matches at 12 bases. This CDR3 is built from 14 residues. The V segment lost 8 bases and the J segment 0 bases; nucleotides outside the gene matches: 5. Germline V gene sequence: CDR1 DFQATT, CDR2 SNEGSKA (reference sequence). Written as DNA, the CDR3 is TGCAGTTTCCTAGCGGGAGGGAGCTCCTACGAGCAGTACTTC. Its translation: CSFLAGGSSYEQYF.

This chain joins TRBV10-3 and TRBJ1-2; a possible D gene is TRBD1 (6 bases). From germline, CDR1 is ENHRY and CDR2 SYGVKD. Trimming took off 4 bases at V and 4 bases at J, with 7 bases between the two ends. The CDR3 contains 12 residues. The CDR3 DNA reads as TGTGCCATCAGTGTGACAGGCTATGGCTACACCTTC. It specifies CAISVTGYGYTF.

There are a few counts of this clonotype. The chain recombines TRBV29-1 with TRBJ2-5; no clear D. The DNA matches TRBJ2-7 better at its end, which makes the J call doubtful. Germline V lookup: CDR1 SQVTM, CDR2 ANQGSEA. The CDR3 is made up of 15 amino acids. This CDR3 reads CSVGVFHHGTYEQYF. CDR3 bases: TGCAGCGTTGGGGTTTTCCACCACGGAACCTACGAGCAGTACTTC.

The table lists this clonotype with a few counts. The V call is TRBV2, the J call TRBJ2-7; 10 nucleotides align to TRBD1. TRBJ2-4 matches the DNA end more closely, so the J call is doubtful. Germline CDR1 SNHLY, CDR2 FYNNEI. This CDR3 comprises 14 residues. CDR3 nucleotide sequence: TGTGCCAGCCACGGGGACAGGGGAGGAAACATTCAGTACTTC. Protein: CASHGDRGGNIQYF.

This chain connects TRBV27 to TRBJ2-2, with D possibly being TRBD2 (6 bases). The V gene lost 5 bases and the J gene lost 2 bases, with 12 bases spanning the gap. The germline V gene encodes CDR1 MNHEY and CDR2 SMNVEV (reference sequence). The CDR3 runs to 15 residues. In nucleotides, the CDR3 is TGTGCCAGCAGTACGCTTAGCGGTAACACCGGGGAGCTGTTTTTT. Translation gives CASSTLSGNTGELFF.

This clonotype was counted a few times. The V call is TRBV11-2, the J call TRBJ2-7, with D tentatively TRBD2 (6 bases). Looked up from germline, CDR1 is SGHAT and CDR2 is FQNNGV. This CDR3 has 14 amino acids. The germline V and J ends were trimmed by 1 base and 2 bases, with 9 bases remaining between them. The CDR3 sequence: CASSLGGDAYEQYF. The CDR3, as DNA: TGTGCCAGCAGCTTAGGCGGGGATGCCTACGAGCAGTACTTC. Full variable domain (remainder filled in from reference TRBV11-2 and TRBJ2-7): EAGVAQSPRYKIIEKRQSVAFWCNPISGHATLYWYQQILGQGPKLLIQFQNNGVVDDSQLPKDRFSAERLKGVDSTLKIQPAKLEDSAVYLCASSLGGDAYEQYFGPGTRLTVT.

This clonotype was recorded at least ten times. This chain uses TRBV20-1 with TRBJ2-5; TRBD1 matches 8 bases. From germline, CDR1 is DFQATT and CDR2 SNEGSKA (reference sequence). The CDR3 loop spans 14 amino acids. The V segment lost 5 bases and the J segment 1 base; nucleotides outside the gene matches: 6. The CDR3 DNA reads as TGCAGTGCTCGTCCCGGGACAGGCCAAGAGACCCAGTACTTC. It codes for CSARPGTGQETQYF.

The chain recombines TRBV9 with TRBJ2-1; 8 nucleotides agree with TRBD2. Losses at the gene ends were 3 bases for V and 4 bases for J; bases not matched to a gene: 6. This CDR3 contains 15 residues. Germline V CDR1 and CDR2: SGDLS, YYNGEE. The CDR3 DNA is TGTGCCAGCAGCGGACCGGGACTAGGATACAATGAGCAGTTCTTC. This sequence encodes CASSGPGLGYNEQFF.

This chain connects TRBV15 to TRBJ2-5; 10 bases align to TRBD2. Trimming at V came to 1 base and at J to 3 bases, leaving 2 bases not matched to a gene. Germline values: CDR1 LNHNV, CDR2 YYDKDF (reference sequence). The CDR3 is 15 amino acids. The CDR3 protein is CATSRVLAGKETQYF. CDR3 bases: TGTGCCACCAGCAGAGTACTAGCGGGAAAAGAGACCCAGTACTTC. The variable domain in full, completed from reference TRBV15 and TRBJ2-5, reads DAMVIQNPRYQVTQFGKPVTLSCSQTLNHNVMYWYQQKSSQAPKLLFHYYDKDFNNEADTPDNFQSRRPNTSFCFLDIRSPGLGDTAMYLCATSRVLAGKETQYFGPGTRLLVL.

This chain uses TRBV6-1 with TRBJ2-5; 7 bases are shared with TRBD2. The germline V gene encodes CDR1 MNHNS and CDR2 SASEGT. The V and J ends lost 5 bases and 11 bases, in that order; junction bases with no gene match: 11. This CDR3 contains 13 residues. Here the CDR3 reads CASSPRTAGEQYF. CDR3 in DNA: TGTGCCAGCAGTCCTCGGACCGCGGGGGAGCAGTACTTC.

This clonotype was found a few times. This CDR3 reads CSVDSGDNEQFF. The CDR3 DNA sequence: TGCAGCGTTGATTCGGGGGACAATGAGCAGTTCTTC. The V and J genes are TRBV29-1 and TRBJ2-1; D possibly corresponds to TRBD2 (6 bases). V lost 3 bases and J 5 bases, leaving 8 bases between the germline ends. The CDR3 runs to 12 residues. Germline CDR1 SQVTM, CDR2 ANQGSEA.